The 26 T cell receptor beta chains below were found in one sample sequenced in a study of blood T cell repertoires in COVID-19. Using immunoSEQ multiplex PCR, the repertoire was profiled, and TCRdb retains in-frame clones only, with some absent. The table includes under 75,000 clones, 80% to 90% detected once. Sequences were obtained from peripheral blood. The source of these receptors is a man between 50 and 59 years old with acute or convalescent COVID-19.

The gene calls are TRBV6-2 or TRBV6-3 and TRBJ2-7; D is possibly TRBD2 (6 bases). Germline lookup yields CDR1 MNHEY and CDR2 SVGEGT. V was clipped by 5 bases and J by 1 base, with 15 bases between them. The CDR3 is 15 amino acids. CDR3 protein: CASSDPGTASYEQYV. The CDR3 nucleotides are TGTGCCAGCAGTGACCCCGGGACTGCGTCCTACGAGCAGTACGTC.

This clone was counted once. The rearrangement uses TRBV30 and TRBJ1-5; a weak D match, TRBD1 (6 bases). The V end lost 5 bases, the J end lost 4 bases, and 15 bases lay between the germline ends. Germline lookup yields CDR1 GTSNPN and CDR2 SVGIG (reference sequence). This CDR3 spans 14 amino acids. For the CDR3, the DNA is TGTGCCTGGGAGACGGGACACGGTAATCAGCCCCAGCATTTT. Its protein is CAWETGHGNQPQHF.

J is TRBJ2-5 and V is TRBV2; 9 positions agree with TRBD2. CDR1 is SNHLY and CDR2 is FYNNEI in the germline V gene. The V gene end was trimmed by 3 bases and the J gene end by 6 bases; junction bases not matched to a gene: 8. This CDR3 contains 15 residues. CDR3 amino acids: CASSEFGGRAQTQYF. CDR3 bases: TGTGCCAGCAGTGAGTTCGGCGGGAGGGCCCAGACCCAGTACTTC.

This chain uses TRBV30 with TRBJ2-5; TRBD2 might be the D (5 bases). The V gene's germline CDR1 is GTSNPN and CDR2 SVGIG (reference sequence). V dropped 0 bases and J dropped 3 bases, with 14 bases sitting between them. CDR3 size: 15 residues. The DNA of the CDR3 is TGTGCCTGGAGTGTACCTCTAGCTTCGAAAGAGACCCAGTACTTC. Protein product: CAWSVPLASKETQYF.

The genes are TRBV4-3 and TRBJ1-1, with 7 positions matching TRBD1. The CDR3 has 16 residues. V trimming: 0 bases; J trimming: 1 base; junction bases outside the gene matches: 5. Germline values: CDR1 LGHNA, CDR2 YSLEER. CDR3 in DNA: TGCGCCAGCAGCCAAGACAGGGACAGACCGAACACTGAAGCTTTCTTT. Protein sequence: CASSQDRDRPNTEAFF.

The chain couples TRBV19 to TRBJ2-6; 8 nucleotides line up with TRBD1. V gave up 4 bases and J gave up 0 bases; unmatched junction bases: 5. The CDR3 is 17 residues long. Germline V gene data show CDR1 as LNHDA and CDR2 as SQIVND (reference sequence). The chain's CDR3 is CASSTRQGSSGANVLTF. The DNA of the CDR3 is TGTGCCAGTAGTACCCGACAGGGGAGCTCTGGGGCCAACGTCCTGACTTTC. Filled out from reference TRBV19 and TRBJ2-6, the complete variable domain reads DGGITQSPKYLFRKEGQNVTLSCEQNLNHDAMYWYRQDPGQGLRLIYYSQIVNDFQKGDIAEGYSVSREKKESFPLTVTSAQKNPTAFYLCASSTRQGSSGANVLTFGAGSRLTVL.

This clone was detected only once. The rearrangement uses TRBV11-2 and TRBJ2-5; D uncertain. Germline V gene sequence: CDR1 SGHAT, CDR2 FQNNGV. Trimming cost V 9 bases and J 0 bases, with 20 bases left between them. This CDR3 has 16 residues. In nucleotides, the CDR3 is TGTGCCAGTGAGGCAGCGAGGTCGTGGTACCAAGAGACCCAGTACTTC. As protein: CASEAARSWYQETQYF.

The chain uses TRBV6-2 or TRBV6-3 and TRBJ2-3; 7 nucleotides align to TRBD2. The CDR3 is 16 residues long. Trimming at V came to 0 bases and at J to 4 bases, leaving 7 bases not matched to a gene. CDR1 is MNHEY, CDR2 SVGEGT, per germline. The CDR3, as DNA: TGTGCCAGCAGTTACTCGGCTAGCGGAATTCCAGATACGCAGTATTTT. Translating it yields CASSYSASGIPDTQYF.

The chain combines TRBV7-8 with TRBJ1-5; D may be TRBD1 (5 bases). The CDR3 is 14 residues long. Germline V lookup: CDR1 SGHVS, CDR2 FQNEAQ. Trimming stripped 8 bases from V and 2 bases from J, with 13 bases between. Written as DNA, the CDR3 is TGTGCCAGCGGAACAGGTACAGGCAATCAGCCCCAGCATTTT. Amino acids: CASGTGTGNQPQHF. Using reference TRBV7-8 and TRBJ1-5 for the parts outside the CDR3, the full variable domain is GAGVSQSPRYKVAKRGQDVALRCDPISGHVSLFWYQQALGQGPEFLTYFQNEAQLDKSGLPSDRFFAERPEGSVSTLKIQRTQQEDSAVYLCASGTGTGNQPQHFGDGTRLSIL.

This clone showed up just once. Other DNA sequences in this sample translate to the same CDR3. The chain is built from TRBV28 and TRBJ1-5; D gene ambiguous. This CDR3 comprises 14 residues. V gave up 2 bases and J gave up 1 base, with 6 bases separating them. CDR1 is MDHEN, CDR2 SYDVKM, per germline. The CDR3 loop reads CASSLAGSNQPQHF. The CDR3 DNA reads as TGTGCCAGCAGTTTAGCGGGAAGCAATCAGCCCCAGCATTTT.

This chain links TRBV18 with TRBJ1-1, with D possibly TRBD1 on 5 matching bases. The CDR3 is 15 amino acids. In germline, CDR1 is KGHSH, CDR2 LQKENI. V lost 5 bases to trimming and J lost 5 bases, with 18 bases between them. The CDR3 nucleotides are TGTGCCAGCTCAGCCGCAGGGTTGGGGAGGACTGAAGCTTTCTTT. It yields the protein CASSAAGLGRTEAFF.

V gene TRBV30 combines with J gene TRBJ2-7; weak D call: TRBD1 (5 bases). Germline V CDR1 and CDR2: GTSNPN, SVGIG (reference sequence). Deletions cut 0 bases from V and 3 bases from J, with 15 bases between. CDR3 length: 15 residues. CDR3 loop: CAWSVPPGLFYEQYF. The CDR3 DNA sequence: TGTGCCTGGAGTGTACCTCCAGGGCTCTTCTACGAGCAGTACTTC.

The J gene is TRBJ1-5, the V gene TRBV24-1, with 7 bases matching TRBD1. The CDR3 consists of 13 residues. CDR1 and CDR2 from the germline V gene are KGHDR and SFDVKD. Trimming took 11 bases from V and 0 from J; bases not matched to a gene: 3. DNA of the CDR3: TGTGCCATTGGGACAGATAGCAATCAGCCCCAGCATTTT. It is translated as CAIGTDSNQPQHF.

The J gene is TRBJ2-5, the V gene TRBV28; 8 nucleotides agree with TRBD2. From germline, CDR1 is MDHEN and CDR2 SYDVKM. With V trimmed by 8 bases and J by 7 bases, 12 bases remained unmatched. CDR3 length: 14 amino acids. CDR3 DNA: TGTGCCAGCGGAAATAGCGGGGAGGTGGGGACCCAGTACTTC. It is translated as CASGNSGEVGTQYF.

The J gene is TRBJ2-7, the V gene TRBV30, with 7 bases fitting TRBD1. The trim removed 3 bases at V and 4 bases at J, leaving 12 bases unmatched. Germline CDR1 is GTSNPN and CDR2 is SVGIG (reference sequence). The CDR3 has 15 residues. The CDR3 bases are TGTGCCTGGAGAAAAGCCGGGACAGCCGGGTACGAGCAGTACTTC. It yields the protein CAWRKAGTAGYEQYF.

The chain joins TRBV9 to TRBJ2-1; D gene unclear. The germline V and J ends were trimmed by 0 bases and 0 bases, with 10 bases remaining between them. The CDR3 loop spans 16 amino acids. Germline V gene sequence: CDR1 SGDLS, CDR2 YYNGEE. The CDR3 here is CASSVGGDSSYNEQFF. The CDR3 nucleotides are TGTGCCAGCAGCGTAGGTGGTGATAGCTCCTACAATGAGCAGTTCTTC.

This chain connects TRBV5-3 to TRBJ1-2; 7 bases fit TRBD1. TRBV5-3 belongs to the ORF category, with a function that is uncertain. This CDR3 is 13 amino acids long. The trim removed 5 bases at V and 4 bases at J, leaving 5 bases unmatched. The CDR3 bases are TGTGCCAGAAGACGGGACAGCCGCTATGGCTACACCTTC. Protein product: CARRRDSRYGYTF.

This chain links TRBV6-5 with TRBJ2-3; 13 bases align to TRBD2. This CDR3 region has 15 residues. Trimming took 7 bases from V and 6 from J; bases not matched to a gene: 7. Germline-derived CDR1 and CDR2 are MNHEY and SVGAGI. CDR3 protein: CASTRTSGRGDTQYF. The CDR3 nucleotides are TGTGCCAGCACCCGGACTAGCGGGAGAGGGGATACGCAGTATTTT.

J is TRBJ2-7 and V is TRBV11-2; the D gene is possibly TRBD1 (7 bases). CDR3 length: 15 amino acids. V was shortened by 5 bases and J by 0 bases, with 14 bases between the two germline ends. Germline assignment: CDR1 SGHAT and CDR2 FQNNGV. CDR3 in DNA: TGTGCCAGCAGCCGGGAGTCAGGGGGCTCCTACGAGCAGTACGTC. Its protein is CASSRESGGSYEQYV.

The chain is built from TRBV5-6 and TRBJ1-5, with 8 nucleotides matching TRBD1. The junction had 4 bases not matched to a gene; V was cut back by 2 bases and J by 6 bases. The V gene's germline CDR1 is SGHDT and CDR2 YYEEEE. This CDR3 has 14 residues. This CDR3 is CASSFGQGGQPQHF. CDR3 nucleotides: TGTGCCAGCAGCTTCGGACAGGGAGGTCAGCCCCAGCATTTT.

This clone was observed once. V and J are TRBV11-2 and TRBJ2-5; TRBD1 is a possible D gene (6 bases). V gave up 1 base and J gave up 5 bases, with 8 bases separating them. Germline CDR1 is SGHAT and CDR2 is FQNNGV. CDR3 length equals 13 residues. CDR3 sequence (DNA): TGTGCCAGCAGCTTAGCAGGGGTGGAGACCCAGTACTTC. Protein: CASSLAGVETQYF.

The chain has TRBV6-2 or TRBV6-3 and TRBJ1-1; no clear D. Germline V gives CDR1 MNHEY, CDR2 SVGEGT. This CDR3 contains 16 residues. Trimming took 2 bases from V and 1 from J, leaving 14 bases between them. The CDR3 sequence: CASSYHPGTANTEAFF. As DNA, the CDR3 is TGTGCCAGCAGTTACCATCCCGGAACAGCGAACACTGAAGCTTTCTTT.

This rearrangement joins TRBV5-1 to TRBJ2-1, with 10 bases that match TRBD1. The V gene end was trimmed by 3 bases and the J gene end by 5 bases; junction bases not matched to a gene: 8. Germline lookup yields CDR1 SGHRS and CDR2 YFSETQ. This CDR3 contains 16 residues. In nucleotides, the CDR3 is TGCGCCAGCAGCTGGGCAGGGACAGGGGTAGACAATGAGCAGTTCTTC. Its translation: CASSWAGTGVDNEQFF. The full variable domain, in which reference TRBV5-1 and TRBJ2-1 provide the parts outside the CDR3, is KAGVTQTPRYLIKTRGQQVTLSCSPISGHRSVSWYQQTPGQGLQFLFEYFSETQRNKGNFPGRFSGRQFSNSRSEMNVSTLELGDSALYLCASSWAGTGVDNEQFFGPGTRLTVL.

The rearrangement links TRBV18 to TRBJ2-2; tentative D call: TRBD1 (6 bases). The CDR3 loop spans 16 amino acids. V lost 3 bases and J 2 bases, leaving 13 bases between the germline ends. Germline V gene sequence: CDR1 KGHSH, CDR2 LQKENI. As DNA, the CDR3 is TGTGCCAGCTCACCTACAGGGCATACTAACACCGGGGAGCTGTTTTTT. The encoded protein is CASSPTGHTNTGELFF. The variable domain in full, with the rest retrieved from reference TRBV18 and TRBJ2-2, is NAGVMQNPRHLVRRRGQEARLRCSPMKGHSHVYWYRQLPEEGLKFMVYLQKENIIDESGMPKERFSAEFPKEGPSILRIQQVVRGDSAAYFCASSPTGHTNTGELFFGEGSRLTVL.

The chain joins TRBV19 to TRBJ2-7; 7 bases line up with TRBD1. J lost 5 bases, V lost 6 bases, and 7 bases had no gene match. The CDR3 covers 13 residues. Germline V lookup: CDR1 LNHDA, CDR2 SQIVND (reference sequence). The CDR3 bases are TGTGCCAGTAGACGTGAGGGGACAGACGAGCAGTACTTC. The encoded protein is CASRREGTDEQYF.

This rearrangement joins TRBV24-1 to TRBJ1-5; D is unresolved. CDR3 size: 13 residues. Germline V gene data show CDR1 as KGHDR and CDR2 as SFDVKD. Trimming shortened V by 6 bases and J by 4 bases, and 9 bases separated the two germline ends. CDR3: CATSLAGNQPQHF. The CDR3, as DNA: TGTGCCACCAGTCTCGCAGGTAATCAGCCCCAGCATTTT.